These 15 T cell receptor beta chains share one sample of origin, sequenced in a study of T-cell memory formation after mild COVID-19. TCRdb re-derived calls from the 5' RACE reads in MiXCR, one entry per CDR3 protein. The sample contains roughly 110,000 distinct CDR3 sequences, about a sixth of which appear only once. The sample taken for sequencing was PBMCs or a T cell subset sorted from them (not recorded which). Receptors were obtained from an adult woman who had mild COVID-19 (a few samples of this study predate the infection). Cell type and time point are not known.

V usage is TRBV30 and J usage is TRBJ2-3, with 7 positions matching TRBD1. From germline, CDR1 is GTSNPN and CDR2 SVGIG (reference sequence). The ends lost 0 bases at V and 1 base at J; junction bases unmatched: 4. The CDR3 has 15 amino acids. The CDR3 loop is CAWSVAGGRTDTQYF. In nucleotides, the CDR3 is TGTGCCTGGAGTGTGGCAGGGGGTCGCACAGATACGCAGTATTTT.

This clonotype was detected a few times. The J gene is TRBJ2-1, the V gene TRBV4-2; tentative D call: TRBD2 (5 bases). CDR1 and CDR2 from the germline V gene are LGHNA and YNFKEQ. The ends were cut back, 1 base at V and 5 bases at J, with 15 bases in the middle. CDR3 length equals 16 residues. CDR3 loop: CASSQVRSSPDNEQFF. CDR3 bases: TGTGCCAGCAGCCAAGTAAGGTCTAGCCCAGACAATGAGCAGTTCTTC.

V and J are TRBV12-3 or TRBV12-4 and TRBJ1-5; D is perhaps TRBD1 (5 bases). The V end lost 6 bases, the J end lost 6 bases, and 15 bases lay between the germline ends. This CDR3 has 14 residues. The CDR3 loop reads CASRPSGISQPQHF. As DNA, the CDR3 is TGTGCCAGCAGGCCATCAGGGATAAGTCAGCCCCAGCATTTT.

This clonotype was found many times. The V and J genes are TRBV3-1 and TRBJ2-4, with a tentative D call TRBD1 (6 bases). The V end was cut by 4 bases, the J end by 1 base, with 8 bases between. The CDR3 runs to 14 residues. The germline V gene has CDR1 LGHDT and CDR2 YNNKEL (reference sequence). This CDR3 is CASSPDRAKNIQYF. CDR3 DNA: TGTGCCAGCAGCCCCGACAGGGCCAAAAACATTCAGTACTTC.

The rearrangement links TRBV2 to TRBJ1-1; the D is unclear. Germline CDR1 and CDR2: SNHLY and FYNNEI. The V gene lost 5 bases and the J gene lost 1 base, with 8 bases spanning the gap. The CDR3 extends over 13 amino acids. The CDR3 nucleotides are TGTGCCAGCAGTCAGTGGCCGAACACTGAAGCTTTCTTT. Translated: CASSQWPNTEAFF.

The J gene is TRBJ2-1, the V gene TRBV29-1, with no clear D. CDR3 length: 13 amino acids. Per the germline V gene, CDR1 is SQVTM and CDR2 is ANQGSEA. Trimming removed 8 bases from V and 3 bases from J, with 14 bases in between. For the CDR3, the DNA is TGCAGCACCAGCATTTCTATCTACAATGAGCAGTTCTTC. Protein product: CSTSISIYNEQFF.

This clonotype was detected ten times or more. The chain has TRBV6-5 and TRBJ2-1; D is uncertain. The CDR3 sequence is 12 residues long. CDR1 is MNHEY and CDR2 is SVGAGI in the germline V gene. With 2 bases removed from V and 9 bases from J, the gap between germline ends came to 8 bases. CDR3 coding DNA: TGTGCCAGCAGTTACGTTCCGGGTGAGCAGTTCTTC. The encoded protein is CASSYVPGEQFF.

The chain has TRBV9 and TRBJ2-7; 9 nucleotides line up with TRBD2. Germline-derived CDR1 and CDR2 are SGDLS and YYNGEE. Trimming took 0 bases from V and 6 from J; bases not matched to a gene: 10. The length of the CDR3 is 16 residues. The CDR3 region is CASSVAGVAGVGEQYF. CDR3 sequence (DNA): TGTGCCAGCAGCGTAGCCGGGGTAGCGGGAGTGGGCGAGCAGTACTTC.

The chain has TRBV19 and TRBJ1-2; tentative D call: TRBD1 (6 bases). The CDR3 contains 15 residues. Germline V gene data show CDR1 as LNHDA and CDR2 as SQIVND (reference sequence). The germline V and J ends were trimmed by 3 bases and 6 bases, with 17 bases remaining between them. The CDR3 protein is CASSIPGAAGDGYTF. The CDR3, as DNA: TGTGCCAGTAGTATCCCTGGCGCGGCAGGGGATGGCTACACCTTC.

This chain connects TRBV5-1 to TRBJ1-4, with D perhaps matching TRBD1 (5 bases). Trimming took off 2 bases at V and 4 bases at J, with 9 bases between the two ends. CDR1 and CDR2 (germline): SGHRS, YFSETQ. CDR3 length equals 14 residues. The CDR3 bases are TGCGCCAGCAGCTTAGGGGACGGTAATGAAAAACTGTTTTTT. This gives the protein CASSLGDGNEKLFF.

This clonotype has just a few counts. The V call is TRBV5-6, the J call TRBJ2-1, with unresolved D. V lost 4 bases and J 3 bases, leaving 8 bases between the germline ends. Germline V gene sequence: CDR1 SGHDT, CDR2 YYEEEE. CDR3 size: 13 residues. The DNA of the CDR3 is TGTGCCAGCAGCCTAGACAACTACAATGAGCAGTTCTTC. Translated, it gives CASSLDNYNEQFF.

This clonotype was recorded at least ten times. This chain's CDR3 is CASSYRLYYEQYF. As DNA, the CDR3 is TGTGCCAGCAGTTACCGCCTTTACTACGAGCAGTACTTC. The chain carries TRBV6-5 and TRBJ2-7, with D unclear. This CDR3 is built from 13 residues. Trimming took 2 bases from V and 3 from J, leaving 8 bases between them. CDR1 is MNHEY and CDR2 is SVGAGI in the germline V gene.

The J gene is TRBJ2-3, the V gene TRBV5-1; perhaps TRBD2 as D (5 bases). CDR1 is SGHRS, CDR2 YFSETQ, per germline. The CDR3 has 15 amino acids. The germline V and J ends were trimmed by 6 bases and 1 base, with 15 bases remaining between them. CDR3 residues: CASTPLGDGTDTQYF. CDR3 coding DNA: TGCGCCAGCACCCCCCTCGGGGATGGCACAGATACGCAGTATTTT.

This clonotype came up a few times. V and J are TRBV4-1 and TRBJ2-7; TRBD2 might be the D (5 bases). Trimming cost V 1 base and J 3 bases, with 13 bases left between them. CDR1 and CDR2 (germline): MGHRA, YSYEKL. CDR3 size: 15 residues. Written as DNA, the CDR3 is TGCGCCAGCAGCCAAGGAAACGACGGAGGCTACGAGCAGTACTTC. This gives the protein CASSQGNDGGYEQYF.

This clonotype was counted many times. The chain is built from TRBV12-3 or TRBV12-4 and TRBJ2-3, with D possibly being TRBD1 (5 bases). The CDR3 has 12 amino acids. V lost 4 bases and J 4 bases, leaving 6 bases between the germline ends. CDR3 residues: CASSSTADTQYF. The CDR3 nucleotides read TGTGCCAGCAGTTCGACAGCAGATACGCAGTATTTT.